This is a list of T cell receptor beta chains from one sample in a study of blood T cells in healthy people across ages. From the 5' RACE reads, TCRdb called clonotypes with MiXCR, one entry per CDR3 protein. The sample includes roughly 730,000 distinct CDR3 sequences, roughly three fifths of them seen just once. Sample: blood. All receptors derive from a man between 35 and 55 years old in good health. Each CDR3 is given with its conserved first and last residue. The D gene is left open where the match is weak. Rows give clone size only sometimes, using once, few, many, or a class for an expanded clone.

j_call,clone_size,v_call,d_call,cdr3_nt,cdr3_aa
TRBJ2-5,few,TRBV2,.,TGTGCCAGTACTATGACAAAAGAGACCCAGTACTTC,CASTMTKETQYF
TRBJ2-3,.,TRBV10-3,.,TGTGCCATACAAGACGCTTTTTTCCGAGCAGACACAGAGGGGGATACGCAGTATTTT,CAIQDAFFRADTEGDTQYF
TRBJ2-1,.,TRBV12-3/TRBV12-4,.,TGTGCCAGCAGTTTAGGCAGGTCCCGGTACAATGAGCAGTTCTTC,CASSLGRSRYNEQFF
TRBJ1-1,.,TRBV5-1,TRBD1,TGCGCCAGCAGCCCCTACAGGGGCGGTGAAGCTTTCTTT,CASSPYRGGEAFF
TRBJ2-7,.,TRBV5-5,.,TGTGCCAGCAGCTTGGACTACAGGTACGAGCAGTACTTC,CASSLDYRYEQYF
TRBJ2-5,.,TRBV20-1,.,TGCAGTGCTAGAGAGCGGGGGCTCGAGACCCAGTACTTC,CSARERGLETQYF
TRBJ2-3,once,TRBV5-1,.,TGCGCCAGCAGCTTGGAGGACTCATCGACAGATACGCAGTATTTT,CASSLEDSSTDTQYF
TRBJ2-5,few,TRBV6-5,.,TGTGCCAGCAGTTACCCGGGGCGGGAGACCCAGTACTTC,CASSYPGRETQYF
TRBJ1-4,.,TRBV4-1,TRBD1,TGCGCCAGCAGCCGGATCAGGACAGGGACATATGAAAAACTGTTTTTT,CASSRIRTGTYEKLFF
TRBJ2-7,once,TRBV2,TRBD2,TGTGCCAGCAGTGAGGATCGGGACTACTACGAGCAGTACTTC,CASSEDRDYYEQYF
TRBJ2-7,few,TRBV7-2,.,TGTGCCAGCAGCCTCGACAGGCGCGACGAGCAGTACTTC,CASSLDRRDEQYF
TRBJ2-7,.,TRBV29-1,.,TGCAGCGTTGCCGGGACCATAACTTACGAGCAGTACTTC,CSVAGTITYEQYF
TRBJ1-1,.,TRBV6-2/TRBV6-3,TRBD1,TGTGCCAGCAGTTACTCAAGACAGGGAACTGAAGCTTTCTTT,CASSYSRQGTEAFF
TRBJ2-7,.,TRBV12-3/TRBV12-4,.,TGTGCCAGCAGCTTTCGAGTCCTGGGCTCCTCTGAGAAGCGGAACTACGAGCAGTACTTC,CASSFRVLGSSEKRNYEQYF
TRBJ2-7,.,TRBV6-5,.,TGTGCCAGCACCACCAAGTGGGGCCGCTCCTACGAGCAGTACTTC,CASTTKWGRSYEQYF
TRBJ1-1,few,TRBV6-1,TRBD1,TGTGCCAGCAGTCCAGGGGGCGCGAACACTGAAGCTTTCTTT,CASSPGGANTEAFF
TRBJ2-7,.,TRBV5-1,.,TGCGCCAGCAGCGCCTTCCTTGGGGCCGAGCAGTACTTC,CASSAFLGAEQYF
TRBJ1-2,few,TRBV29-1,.,TGCAGCGCCGCCGACCCCACAGGGCAGCCCTATGGCTACACCTTC,CSAADPTGQPYGYTF
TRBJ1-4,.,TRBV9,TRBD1,TGTGCCAGCAGCCCTAGGTCAAGGACAGGGGGAGAAAAACTGTTTTTT,CASSPRSRTGGEKLFF
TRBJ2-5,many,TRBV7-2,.,TGTGCCAGCAGCTTGTGGGGACTCCAAGAGACCCAGTACTTC,CASSLWGLQETQYF
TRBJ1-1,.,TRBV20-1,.,TGCAGTGCTAGGGACTGGGACTTATTGAACACTGAAGCTTTCTTT,CSARDWDLLNTEAFF
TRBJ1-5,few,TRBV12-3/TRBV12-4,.,TGTGCCAGCAGTTGTAGAATCAATCAGCCCCAGCATTTT,CASSCRINQPQHF
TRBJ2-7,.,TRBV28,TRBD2,TGTGCCAGCAAAGCGGGAGGGCTTTACGAGCAGTACTTC,CASKAGGLYEQYF
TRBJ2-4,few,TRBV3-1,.,TGTGCCAGCAGCCAAGGACCGAGCGGACCTATTCAGTACTTC,CASSQGPSGPIQYF
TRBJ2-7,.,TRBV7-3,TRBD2,TGTGCCAGCAGCTTAATTTTCGGTGGCGGCGGGAGTTGGACTTTAGCCTACGAGCAGTACTTC,CASSLIFGGGGSWTLAYEQYF
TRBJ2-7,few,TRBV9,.,TGTGCCAGCAGCGTAGGCGGCGGGGGCGTGGACGAGCAGTACTTC,CASSVGGGGVDEQYF
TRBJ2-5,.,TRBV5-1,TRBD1,TGCGCCAGCAGGATGCAGGGGGCGCAGGCTAAAGAGACCCAGTACTTC,CASRMQGAQAKETQYF
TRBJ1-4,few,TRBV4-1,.,TGCGCCAGCAGCCAAGGCCCCGCGGTCGGGGGTTTCCTGTTTTTT,CASSQGPAVGGFLFF
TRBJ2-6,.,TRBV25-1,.,TGTGCCAGCTGGGGTGGGGTCATGAGCTCTGGGGCCAACGTCCTGACTTTC,CASWGGVMSSGANVLTF
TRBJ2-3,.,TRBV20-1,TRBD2,TGCAGTGCTAGAGATATCTTTGGACTAGCGTCTAGCACAGATACGCAGTATTTT,CSARDIFGLASSTDTQYF
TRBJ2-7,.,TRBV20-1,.,TGCAGTGCGAGGGACTCCAAGCCTTACAATGAGCAGTACTTC,CSARDSKPYNEQYF
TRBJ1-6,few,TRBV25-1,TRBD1,TGTGCCAGCAGACCACGGACAGGGATTAATTCACCCCTCCACTTT,CASRPRTGINSPLHF
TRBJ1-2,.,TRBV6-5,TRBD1,TGTGCCAGCAGTTACAACAAACCTGGACAGGGGTACTATGGCTACACCTTC,CASSYNKPGQGYYGYTF
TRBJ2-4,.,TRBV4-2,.,TGTGTCAGCAGCCAAGCCGGGGGCGACACTGTCCGAAACATTCAGTACTTC,CVSSQAGGDTVRNIQYF
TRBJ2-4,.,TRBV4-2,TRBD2,TGTGCCAGCAGCCCAAGTGGGCTAGCGGCGGACATTCAGTACTTC,CASSPSGLAADIQYF
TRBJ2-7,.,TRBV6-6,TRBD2,TGTGCCAGCAGTCAGATCGCTAGCGGGAGGAGCCACGAGCAGTACTTC,CASSQIASGRSHEQYF
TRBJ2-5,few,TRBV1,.,TGCACCAGCAGCCAAGTTCCCATTTACCAGTCGTACCAAGAGACCCAGTACTTC,CTSSQVPIYQSYQETQYF
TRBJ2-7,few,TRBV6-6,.,TGTGCCAGCAGTTACGTGGCTGCGGCAGGGGGGGGCCACGAGCAGTACTTC,CASSYVAAAGGGHEQYF
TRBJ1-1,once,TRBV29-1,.,TGCAGCGTCGGTAAGGGGGGGAACACTGAAGCTTTCTTT,CSVGKGGNTEAFF
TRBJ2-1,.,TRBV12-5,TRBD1,TGTGCTAGTGGATCGGGACAGGGCTCCTACAATGAGCAGTTCTTC,CASGSGQGSYNEQFF
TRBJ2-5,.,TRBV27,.,TGTGCCAGCAGTTTAAAAACAGGGTCTGAGAAAGAGACCCAGTACTTC,CASSLKTGSEKETQYF